Below are 25 T cell receptor beta chains sequenced from a single sample in a study of T cell responses to AZD1222 COVID-19 vaccine. Repertoires were generated with immunoSEQ multiplex PCR, while TCRdb's copy carries only in-frame clones and drops some. Of 90,000 or so clones in the sample, approximately 86% were seen once. The specimen was peripheral blood, collected on day 0 of AZD1222 vaccination. These receptors all stem from an adult in good health.

The chain has TRBV19 and TRBJ2-3, with a tentative D call TRBD1 (6 bases). CDR3 size: 16 residues. The germline V gene encodes CDR1 LNHDA and CDR2 SQIVND (reference sequence). V lost 1 base and J lost 1, with 12 bases in between. CDR3 nucleotides: TGTGCCAGTAGTATAGGGGGGCTCTTGGGCACAGATACGCAGTATTTT. Its translation: CASSIGGLLGTDTQYF. The variable domain in full, with the rest retrieved from reference TRBV19 and TRBJ2-3, is DGGITQSPKYLFRKEGQNVTLSCEQNLNHDAMYWYRQDPGQGLRLIYYSQIVNDFQKGDIAEGYSVSREKKESFPLTVTSAQKNPTAFYLCASSIGGLLGTDTQYFGPGTRLTVL.

J is TRBJ2-7 and V is TRBV7-2; a possible D gene is TRBD1 (5 bases). Trimming cost V 2 bases and J 6 bases, with 11 bases left between them. The germline V gene encodes CDR1 SGHTA and CDR2 FQGNSA. The CDR3 is 13 residues long. The CDR3: CASSLQGIGEQYF. CDR3 DNA: TGTGCCAGCAGCTTACAGGGAATCGGCGAGCAGTACTTC.

The chain employs TRBV27 and TRBJ2-6; D remains ambiguous. Trimming stripped 5 bases from V and 2 bases from J, with 10 bases between. In germline, CDR1 is MNHEY, CDR2 SMNVEV (reference sequence). This CDR3 contains 15 residues. The CDR3 DNA sequence: TGTGCCAGCAGTGCTTTTGTAGCTGGGGCCAACGTCCTGACTTTC. Amino acid sequence: CASSAFVAGANVLTF.

The chain combines TRBV2 with TRBJ2-5; 10 bases line up with TRBD1. Germline V gene data show CDR1 as SNHLY and CDR2 as FYNNEI. The CDR3 is 16 residues long. With 1 base clipped from V and 2 bases from J, the junction kept 4 bases outside the gene matches. The chain's CDR3 is CASSEGLGQGQETQYF. The CDR3 DNA reads as TGTGCCAGCAGTGAAGGTCTGGGACAGGGGCAAGAGACCCAGTACTTC. Filled out from reference TRBV2 and TRBJ2-5, the complete variable domain reads EPEVTQTPSHQVTQMGQEVILRCVPISNHLYFYWYRQILGQKVEFLVSFYNNEISEKSEIFDDQFSVERPDGSNFTLKIRSTKLEDSAMYFCASSEGLGQGQETQYFGPGTRLLVL.

The V call is TRBV19, the J call TRBJ1-5; no clear D gene. CDR3 length: 12 amino acids. V was trimmed by 7 bases and J by 5 bases, leaving 9 bases between them. CDR1 is LNHDA, CDR2 SQIVND, per germline (reference sequence). The CDR3, as DNA: TGTGCCAGTAAAGGCCCATATCAGCCCCAGCATTTT. Translating gives CASKGPYQPQHF.

Turning to this clone: This sample also contains other DNA sequences that code for the same CDR3. J is TRBJ1-2 and V is TRBV28; the D is unclear. CDR3 length: 11 amino acids. Trimming removed 4 bases from V and 2 bases from J, with 2 bases in between. The germline gives CDR1 MDHEN, CDR2 SYDVKM. This CDR3 is CASSSNYGYTF. CDR3 sequence (DNA): TGTGCCAGCAGTTCCAACTATGGCTACACCTTC.

The CDR3 DNA is TGTGCCAGCAGCCAAGAACGCGGACTAGCGGGAGGAAGCACAGATACGCAGTATTTT. This codes for CASSQERGLAGGSTDTQYF. The chain uses TRBV14 and TRBJ2-3, with TRBD2 matching over 14 bases. Germline V gene lookup returns CDR1 SGHDN and CDR2 FVKESK. This CDR3 contains 19 residues. Trimming at V came to 0 bases and at J to 0 bases, leaving 5 bases not matched to a gene.

V usage is TRBV30 and J usage is TRBJ1-4; the D gene is possibly TRBD1 (6 bases). V dropped 8 bases and J dropped 4 bases, with 20 bases sitting between them. Germline V gives CDR1 GTSNPN, CDR2 SVGIG (reference sequence). The CDR3 has 15 residues. CDR3 in DNA: TGTGCCCAAACCGCCCCGGACAGTTATAATGAAAAACTGTTTTTT. Its protein is CAQTAPDSYNEKLFF.

J is TRBJ1-5 and V is TRBV4-2; perhaps TRBD1 as D (6 bases). Germline V gives CDR1 LGHNA, CDR2 YNFKEQ. The CDR3 loop spans 15 amino acids. Trimming removed 4 bases at V and 4 bases at J, with 14 bases between. DNA for the CDR3: TGTGCCAGCAGCCGAGGAGACAGGAATAATCAGCCCCAGCATTTT. Protein sequence: CASSRGDRNNQPQHF.

J is TRBJ1-3 and V is TRBV28; D is perhaps TRBD1 (6 bases). The CDR3 contains 15 residues. The V gene lost 6 bases and the J gene lost 0 bases, with 12 bases spanning the gap. Germline V gene sequence: CDR1 MDHEN, CDR2 SYDVKM. The CDR3 loop reads CASSLDRSSGNTIYF. The CDR3 DNA sequence: TGTGCCAGCAGCCTAGACAGGAGCTCTGGAAACACCATATATTTT.

V usage is TRBV19 and J usage is TRBJ1-2, with 7 bases aligning to TRBD1. The CDR3 consists of 13 residues. Trimming removed 5 bases from V and 3 bases from J; junction bases left unmatched: 3. Germline V gives CDR1 LNHDA, CDR2 SQIVND (reference sequence). This CDR3 is CASSPDRDYGYTF. CDR3 nucleotides: TGTGCCAGTAGTCCCGACAGGGACTATGGCTACACCTTC.

This clone occurred once. The V and J genes are TRBV23-1 and TRBJ1-3, with unresolved D. TRBV23-1 is known as an ORF, though its function is uncertain. The length of the CDR3 is 18 residues. Trimming stripped 0 bases from V and 0 bases from J, with 15 bases between. The chain's CDR3 is CASSQSWESHISGNTIYF. In DNA, the CDR3 is TGCGCCAGCAGTCAATCGTGGGAGAGTCATATCTCTGGAAACACCATATATTTT.

The rearrangement uses TRBV5-4 and TRBJ1-2; D is unclear. Germline V gives CDR1 SGHNT, CDR2 YYREEE (reference sequence). The CDR3 runs to 13 residues. V gave up 3 bases and J gave up 7 bases, with 13 bases separating them. CDR3 protein: CASSSTTIGGYTF. CDR3 nucleotide sequence: TGTGCCAGCAGCTCCACGACCATAGGTGGCTACACCTTC.

The chain couples TRBV28 to TRBJ2-7; TRBD1 matches at 7 bases. Germline lookup yields CDR1 MDHEN and CDR2 SYDVKM. This CDR3 region has 13 residues. The V gene end was trimmed by 6 bases and the J gene end by 2 bases; junction bases not matched to a gene: 4. The CDR3: CASSPGQTYEQYF. CDR3 nucleotides: TGTGCCAGCAGCCCGGGACAGACCTACGAGCAGTACTTC.

The chain has TRBV10-3 and TRBJ2-3; TRBD2 agrees at 9 bases. The V gene's germline CDR1 is ENHRY and CDR2 SYGVKD. CDR3 length: 19 residues. The CDR3 is CASRRRREGAVGSTDTQYF. In DNA form, the CDR3 reads TGTGCGTCCCGGAGAAGGCGGGAGGGCGCCGTCGGTAGCACAGATACGCAGTATTTT.

The chain is built from TRBV9 and TRBJ1-1; perhaps TRBD1 as D (6 bases). The CDR3 length is 13 residues. Germline CDR1 and CDR2: SGDLS and YYNGEE. Trimming removed 4 bases from V and 4 bases from J, with 11 bases in between. As DNA, the CDR3 is TGTGCCAGCAGCACACAGGGCGCCACTGAAGCTTTCTTT. Its translation: CASSTQGATEAFF.

This chain's CDR3 is CASSLGLAGNTGELFF. CDR3 nucleotides: TGTGCCAGCAGTTTAGGCCTAGCGGGGAACACCGGGGAGCTGTTTTTT. This chain joins TRBV28 and TRBJ2-2; 8 bases are a match to TRBD2. The germline CDR1 and CDR2 sequences are MDHEN and SYDVKM. V lost 2 bases, J lost 1 base, and 3 bases stayed unmatched. CDR3 length: 16 amino acids. The full variable domain, its missing parts supplied by reference TRBV28 and TRBJ2-2, is DVKVTQSSRYLVKRTGEKVFLECVQDMDHENMFWYRQDPGLGLRLIYFSYDVKMKEKGDIPEGYSVSREKKERFSLILESASTNQTSMYLCASSLGLAGNTGELFFGEGSRLTVL.

The chain recombines TRBV19 with TRBJ1-1; D not resolved. CDR1 LNHDA and CDR2 SQIVND come from the germline V gene (reference sequence). CDR3 length: 13 amino acids. Trimming took off 2 bases at V and 4 bases at J, with 8 bases between the two ends. The CDR3 reads CASSISRTTEAFF. For the CDR3, the DNA is TGTGCCAGTAGTATATCCCGGACCACTGAAGCTTTCTTT.

The chain has TRBV6-5 and TRBJ1-1; possible D gene TRBD1, 5 bases. The CDR3 is 15 amino acids. The germline gives CDR1 MNHEY, CDR2 SVGAGI. V lost 8 bases and J lost 13, with 29 bases in between. CDR3 sequence: CASRRGPFNPLKLFF. The CDR3 bases are TGTGCCAGCCGCCGGGGACCTTTTAACCCACTGAAGCTTTTCTTT.

J is TRBJ1-1 and V is TRBV28; D is perhaps TRBD1 (6 bases). The CDR3 has 15 residues. CDR1 is MDHEN, CDR2 SYDVKM, per germline. V dropped 3 bases and J dropped 2 bases, with 13 bases sitting between them. Here the CDR3 DNA reads TGTGCCAGCAGTTTTGGGGGGCGGCTTAACACTGAAGCTTTCTTT. Its protein product is CASSFGGRLNTEAFF.

The chain employs TRBV7-8 and TRBJ1-5, with TRBD1 matching over 7 bases. Per germline, CDR1 SGHVS and CDR2 FQNEAQ. J was trimmed by 2 bases and V by 5 bases; bases with no gene match: 6. The CDR3 is 15 amino acids. The CDR3 here is CASSDRDRGNQPQHF. The CDR3 DNA reads as TGTGCCAGCAGCGACCGGGACAGAGGCAATCAGCCCCAGCATTTT.

The gene calls are TRBV27 and TRBJ1-1; 7 bases align to TRBD1. The CDR3 sequence is 15 residues long. CDR1 and CDR2 from the germline V gene are MNHEY and SMNVEV (reference sequence). With 5 bases clipped from V and 2 bases from J, the junction kept 8 bases outside the gene matches. The CDR3 DNA sequence: TGTGCCAGCAGTGCGAGACAGGGAGGAAACACTGAAGCTTTCTTT. Amino acids: CASSARQGGNTEAFF.

The chain has TRBV5-4 and TRBJ1-6; 7 nucleotides agree with TRBD1. Germline trimming cut 4 bases from V and 7 bases from J; bases unmatched to any gene: 5. This CDR3 is built from 14 residues. CDR1 and CDR2 (germline): SGHNT, YYREEE (reference sequence). The CDR3: CASSGRDSNSPLHF. The CDR3 coding sequence is TGTGCCAGCAGCGGCCGGGACAGCAATTCACCCCTCCACTTT.

The V gene is TRBV7-9, the J gene TRBJ2-1; 7 bases map to TRBD1. The V and J ends lost 1 base and 6 bases, in that order; junction bases with no gene match: 3. Germline V gives CDR1 SEHNR, CDR2 FQNEAQ (reference sequence). The CDR3 has 14 amino acids. The CDR3 sequence is CASSLGQGGNEQFF. The CDR3 DNA reads TGTGCCAGCAGCTTAGGACAGGGTGGCAATGAGCAGTTCTTC. Based on the CDR3 plus reference TRBV7-9 and TRBJ2-1, the full variable domain is DTGVSQNPRHKITKRGQNVTFRCDPISEHNRLYWYRQTLGQGPEFLTYFQNEAQLEKSRLLSDRFSAERPKGSFSTLEIQRTEQGDSAMYLCASSLGQGGNEQFFGPGTRLTVL.

The V call is TRBV19, the J call TRBJ2-5; 10 bases align to TRBD2. The CDR3 runs 15 residues. V lost 3 bases and J lost 7; bases outside the gene matches: 8. Germline V gene sequence: CDR1 LNHDA, CDR2 SQIVND (reference sequence). As DNA, the CDR3 is TGTGCCAGTAGTATCGGACTAGCGGCGTCAACGACCCAGTACTTC. It translates to CASSIGLAASTTQYF.